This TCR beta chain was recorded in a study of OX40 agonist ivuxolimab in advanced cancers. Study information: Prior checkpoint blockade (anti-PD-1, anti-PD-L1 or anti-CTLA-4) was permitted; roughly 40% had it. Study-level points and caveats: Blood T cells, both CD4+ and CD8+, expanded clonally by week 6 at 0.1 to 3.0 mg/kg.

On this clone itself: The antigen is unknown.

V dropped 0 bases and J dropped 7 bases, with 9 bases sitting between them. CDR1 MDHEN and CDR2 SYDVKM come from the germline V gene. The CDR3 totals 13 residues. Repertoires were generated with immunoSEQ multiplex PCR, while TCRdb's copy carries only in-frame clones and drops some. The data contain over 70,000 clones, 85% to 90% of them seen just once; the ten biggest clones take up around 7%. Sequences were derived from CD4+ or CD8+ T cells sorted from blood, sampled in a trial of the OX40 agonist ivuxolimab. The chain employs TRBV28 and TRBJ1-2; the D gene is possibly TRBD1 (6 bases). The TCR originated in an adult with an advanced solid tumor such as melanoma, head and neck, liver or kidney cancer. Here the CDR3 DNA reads TGTGCCAGCAGTTTATGGGGGGGCCTTGGCTACACCTTC. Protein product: CASSLWGGLGYTF.